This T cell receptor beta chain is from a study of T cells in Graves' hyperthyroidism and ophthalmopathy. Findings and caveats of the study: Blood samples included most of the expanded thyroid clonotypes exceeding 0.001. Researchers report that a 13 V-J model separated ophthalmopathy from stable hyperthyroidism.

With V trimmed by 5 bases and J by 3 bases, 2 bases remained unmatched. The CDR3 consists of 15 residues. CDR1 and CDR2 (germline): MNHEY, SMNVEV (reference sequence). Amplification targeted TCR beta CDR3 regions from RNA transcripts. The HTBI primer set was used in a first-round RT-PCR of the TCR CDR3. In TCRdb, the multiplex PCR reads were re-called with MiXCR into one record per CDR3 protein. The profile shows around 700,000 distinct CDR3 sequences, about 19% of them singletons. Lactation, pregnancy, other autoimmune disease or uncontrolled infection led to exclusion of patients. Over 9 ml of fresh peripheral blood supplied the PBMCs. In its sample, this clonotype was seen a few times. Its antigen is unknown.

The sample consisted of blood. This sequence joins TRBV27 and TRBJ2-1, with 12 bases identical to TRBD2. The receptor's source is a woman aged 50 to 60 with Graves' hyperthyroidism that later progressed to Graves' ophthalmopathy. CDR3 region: CASSETSGGYNEQFF. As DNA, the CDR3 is TGTGCCAGCAGTGAGACTAGCGGGGGCTACAATGAGCAGTTCTTC.